The sample holds many counts of the clone carrying this T cell receptor beta chain. TCRdb reanalyzed the PCR reads with MiXCR. This table has about 92,000 clones, about 15% appearing once. The entry originates in a study of metastatic and nonmetastatic thyroid tumors. No treatment of any kind had been given to any patient before thyroid surgery. The CDR3 is 13 amino acids. Deletions cut 2 bases from V and 10 bases from J, with 11 bases between. The clonotype comes from a female donor with papillary thyroid cancer or a benign thyroid nodule (not recorded which). Some clones in this sample may be carry-over from other donors' samples. The rearrangement links TRBV12-3 or TRBV12-4 to TRBJ1-4; tentative D call: TRBD1 (5 bases). Sequencing was performed on blood. In nucleotides, the CDR3 is TGTGCCAGCAGTTTAAAACGGGGCGGAAAACTGTTTTTT. The encoded protein is CASSLKRGGKLFF.